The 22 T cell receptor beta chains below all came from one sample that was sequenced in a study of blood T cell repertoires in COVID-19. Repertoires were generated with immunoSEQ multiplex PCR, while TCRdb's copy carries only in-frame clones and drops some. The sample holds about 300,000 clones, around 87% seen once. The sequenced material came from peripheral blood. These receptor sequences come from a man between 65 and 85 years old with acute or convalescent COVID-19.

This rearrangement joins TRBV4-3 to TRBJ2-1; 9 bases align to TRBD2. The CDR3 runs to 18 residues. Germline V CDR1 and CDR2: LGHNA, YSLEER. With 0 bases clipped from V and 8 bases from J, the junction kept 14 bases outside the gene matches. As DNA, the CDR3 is TGCGCCAGCAGCCAAGATTGGCTCCGGGCTAGCGGGAACCATGAGCAGTTCTTC. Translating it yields CASSQDWLRASGNHEQFF.

CDR3 loop: CASISGGVSNQPQHF. The CDR3 DNA reads TGTGCCAGCATCTCCGGGGGGGTAAGCAATCAGCCCCAGCATTTT. The chain carries TRBV5-8 and TRBJ1-5, with D perhaps TRBD1 (5 bases). Germline CDR1 is SGHTS and CDR2 is YDEGEE. The CDR3 totals 15 residues. The V and J ends lost 6 bases and 1 base respectively, with 14 bases between them.

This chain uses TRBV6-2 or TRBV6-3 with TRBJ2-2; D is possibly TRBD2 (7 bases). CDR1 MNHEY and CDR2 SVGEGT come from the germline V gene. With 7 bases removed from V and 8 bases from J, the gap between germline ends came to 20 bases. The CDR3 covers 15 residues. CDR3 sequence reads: CASTYSKRGAGELFF. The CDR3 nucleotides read TGTGCCAGCACCTACTCCAAACGGGGGGCGGGGGAGCTGTTTTTT.

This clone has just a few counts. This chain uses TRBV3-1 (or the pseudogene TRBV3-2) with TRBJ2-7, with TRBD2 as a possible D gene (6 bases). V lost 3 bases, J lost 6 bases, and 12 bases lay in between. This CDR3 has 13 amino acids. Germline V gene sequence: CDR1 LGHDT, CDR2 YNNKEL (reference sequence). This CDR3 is CASSQREGGEQYF. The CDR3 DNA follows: TGTGCCAGCAGCCAGCGAGAGGGAGGCGAGCAGTACTTC.

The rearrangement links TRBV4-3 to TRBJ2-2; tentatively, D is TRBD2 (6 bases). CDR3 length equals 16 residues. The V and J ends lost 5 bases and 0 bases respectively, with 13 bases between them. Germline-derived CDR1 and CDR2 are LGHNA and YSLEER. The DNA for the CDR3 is TGCGCCAGCAGCGGGCTGGAGGGGCCGAACACCGGGGAGCTGTTTTTT. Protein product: CASSGLEGPNTGELFF.

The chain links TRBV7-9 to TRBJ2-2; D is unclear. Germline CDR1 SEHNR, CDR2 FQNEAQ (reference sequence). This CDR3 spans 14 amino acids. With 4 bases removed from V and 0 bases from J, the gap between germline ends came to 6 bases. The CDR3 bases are TGTGCCAGCAGCTCCTATTCGAACACCGGGGAGCTGTTTTTT. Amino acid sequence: CASSSYSNTGELFF.

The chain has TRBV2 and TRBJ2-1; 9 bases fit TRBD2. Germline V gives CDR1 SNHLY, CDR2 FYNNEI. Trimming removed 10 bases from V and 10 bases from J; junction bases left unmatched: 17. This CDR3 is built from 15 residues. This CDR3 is CATKKGLAGFQEQFF. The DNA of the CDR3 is TGTGCCACCAAAAAAGGGCTAGCGGGATTTCAGGAGCAGTTCTTC.

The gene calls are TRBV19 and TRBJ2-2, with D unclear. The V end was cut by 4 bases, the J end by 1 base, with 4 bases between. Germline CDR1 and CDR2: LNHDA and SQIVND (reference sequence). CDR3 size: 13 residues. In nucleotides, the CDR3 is TGTGCCAGTAGTAACAGGAACACCGGGGAGCTGTTTTTT. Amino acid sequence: CASSNRNTGELFF. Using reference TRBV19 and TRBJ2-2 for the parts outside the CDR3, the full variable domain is DGGITQSPKYLFRKEGQNVTLSCEQNLNHDAMYWYRQDPGQGLRLIYYSQIVNDFQKGDIAEGYSVSREKKESFPLTVTSAQKNPTAFYLCASSNRNTGELFFGEGSRLTVL.

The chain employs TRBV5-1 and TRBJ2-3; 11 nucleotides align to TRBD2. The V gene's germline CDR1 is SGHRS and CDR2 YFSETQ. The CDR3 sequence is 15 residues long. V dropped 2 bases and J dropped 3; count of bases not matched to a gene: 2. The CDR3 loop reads CASSFLAGGTDTQYF. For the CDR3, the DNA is TGCGCCAGCAGCTTTTTAGCGGGAGGGACAGATACGCAGTATTTT. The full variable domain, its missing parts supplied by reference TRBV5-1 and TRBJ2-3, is KAGVTQTPRYLIKTRGQQVTLSCSPISGHRSVSWYQQTPGQGLQFLFEYFSETQRNKGNFPGRFSGRQFSNSRSEMNVSTLELGDSALYLCASSFLAGGTDTQYFGPGTRLTVL.

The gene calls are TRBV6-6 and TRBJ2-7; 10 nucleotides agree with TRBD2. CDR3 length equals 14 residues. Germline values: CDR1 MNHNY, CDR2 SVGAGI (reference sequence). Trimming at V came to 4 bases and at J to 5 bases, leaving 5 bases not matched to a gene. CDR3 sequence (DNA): TGTGCCAGCAGTTTGTTAGCGGGGGGCGACGAGCAGTACTTC. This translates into CASSLLAGGDEQYF.

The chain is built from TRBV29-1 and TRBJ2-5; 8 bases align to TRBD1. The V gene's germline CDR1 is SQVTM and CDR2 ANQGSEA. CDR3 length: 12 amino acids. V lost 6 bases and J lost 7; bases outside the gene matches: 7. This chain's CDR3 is CSVEKTGVTQYF. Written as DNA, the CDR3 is TGCAGCGTCGAAAAGACAGGGGTGACCCAGTACTTC. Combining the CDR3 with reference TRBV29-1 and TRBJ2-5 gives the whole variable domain SAVISQKPSRDICQRGTSLTIQCQVDSQVTMMFWYRQQPGQSLTLIATANQGSEATYESGFVIDKFPISRPNLTFSTLTVSNMSPEDSSIYLCSVEKTGVTQYFGPGTRLLVL.

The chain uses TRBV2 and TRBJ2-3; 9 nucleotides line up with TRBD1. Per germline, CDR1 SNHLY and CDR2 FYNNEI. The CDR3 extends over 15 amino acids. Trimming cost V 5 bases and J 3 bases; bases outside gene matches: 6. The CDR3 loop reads CASSQGTGSTDTQYF. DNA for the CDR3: TGTGCCAGCAGTCAAGGGACAGGGAGTACAGATACGCAGTATTTT. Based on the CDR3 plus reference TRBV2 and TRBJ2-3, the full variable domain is EPEVTQTPSHQVTQMGQEVILRCVPISNHLYFYWYRQILGQKVEFLVSFYNNEISEKSEIFDDQFSVERPDGSNFTLKIRSTKLEDSAMYFCASSQGTGSTDTQYFGPGTRLTVL.

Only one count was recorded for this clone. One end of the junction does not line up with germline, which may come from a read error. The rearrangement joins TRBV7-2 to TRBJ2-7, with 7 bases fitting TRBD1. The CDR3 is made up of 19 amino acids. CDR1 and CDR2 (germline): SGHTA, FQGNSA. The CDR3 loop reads CASSIAVRGPGIGNYEQYF. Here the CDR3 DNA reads TGTGCCAGCAGCATAGCAGTTAGGGGGCCGGGCATAGGGAACTACGAGCAGTACTTC. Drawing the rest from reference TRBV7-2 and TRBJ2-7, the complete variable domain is GAGVSQSPSNKVTEKGKDVELRCDPISGHTALYWYRQSLGQGLEFLIYFQGNSAPDKSGLPSDRFSAERTGGSVSTLTIQRTQQEDSAVYLCASSIAVRGPGIGNYEQYFGPGTRLTVT.

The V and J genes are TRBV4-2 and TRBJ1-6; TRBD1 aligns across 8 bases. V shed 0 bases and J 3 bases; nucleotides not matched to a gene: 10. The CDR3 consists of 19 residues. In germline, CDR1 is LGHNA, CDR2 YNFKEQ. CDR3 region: CASSQEGPDRADYNSPLHF. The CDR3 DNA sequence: TGTGCCAGCAGCCAAGAAGGCCCGGACAGGGCGGACTATAATTCACCCCTCCACTTT.

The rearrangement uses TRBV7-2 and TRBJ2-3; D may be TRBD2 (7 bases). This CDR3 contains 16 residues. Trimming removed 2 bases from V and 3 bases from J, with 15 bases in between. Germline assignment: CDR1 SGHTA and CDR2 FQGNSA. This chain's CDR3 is CASSLRLGGPTDTQYF. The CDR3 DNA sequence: TGTGCCAGCAGCTTACGGTTGGGGGGGCCGACAGATACGCAGTATTTT.

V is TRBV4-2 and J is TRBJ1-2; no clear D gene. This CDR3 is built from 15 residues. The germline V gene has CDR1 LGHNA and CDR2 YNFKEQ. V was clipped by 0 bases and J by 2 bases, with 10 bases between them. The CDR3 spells CASSQDLGLNYGYTF. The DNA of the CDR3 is TGTGCCAGCAGCCAAGACCTCGGTCTGAACTATGGCTACACCTTC.

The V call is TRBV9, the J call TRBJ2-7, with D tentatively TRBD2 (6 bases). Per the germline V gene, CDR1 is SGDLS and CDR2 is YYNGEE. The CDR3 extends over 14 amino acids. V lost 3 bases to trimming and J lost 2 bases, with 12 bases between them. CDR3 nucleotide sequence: TGTGCCAGCAGCGGCGGGACGGCGACCTACGAGCAGTACTTC. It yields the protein CASSGGTATYEQYF.

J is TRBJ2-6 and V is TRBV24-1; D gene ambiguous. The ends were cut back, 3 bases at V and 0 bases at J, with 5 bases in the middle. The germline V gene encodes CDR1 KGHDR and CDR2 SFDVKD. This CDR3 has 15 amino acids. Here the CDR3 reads CATSDVRSGANVLTF. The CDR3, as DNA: TGTGCCACCAGTGATGTGCGCTCTGGGGCCAACGTCCTGACTTTC.

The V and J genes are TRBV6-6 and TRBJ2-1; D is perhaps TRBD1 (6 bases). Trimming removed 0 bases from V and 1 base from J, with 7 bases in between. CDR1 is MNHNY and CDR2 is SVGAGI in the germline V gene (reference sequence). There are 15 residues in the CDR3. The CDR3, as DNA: TGTGCCAGCAGTTACTCCAGGGGATCCTACAATGAGCAGTTCTTC. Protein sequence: CASSYSRGSYNEQFF.

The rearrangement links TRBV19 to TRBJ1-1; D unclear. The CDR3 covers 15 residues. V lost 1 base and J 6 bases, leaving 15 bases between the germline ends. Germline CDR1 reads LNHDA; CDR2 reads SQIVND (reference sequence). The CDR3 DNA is TGTGCCAGTAGTATAGCGCCAGGCGCCAAGGCTGAAGCTTTCTTT. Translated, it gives CASSIAPGAKAEAFF.

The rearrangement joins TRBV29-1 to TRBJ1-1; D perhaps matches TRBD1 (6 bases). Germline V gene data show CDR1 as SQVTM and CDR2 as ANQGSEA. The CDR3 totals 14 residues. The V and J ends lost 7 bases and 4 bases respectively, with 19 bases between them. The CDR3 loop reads CSGQQGTVGTEAFF. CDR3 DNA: TGCAGCGGGCAACAGGGTACGGTCGGCACTGAAGCTTTCTTT.

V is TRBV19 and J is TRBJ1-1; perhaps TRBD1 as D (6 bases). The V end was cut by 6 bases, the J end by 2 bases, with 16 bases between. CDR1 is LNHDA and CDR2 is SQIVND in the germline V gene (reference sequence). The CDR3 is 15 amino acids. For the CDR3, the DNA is TGTGCCAGTAGATCCTCCCCACAGGGTAACACTGAAGCTTTCTTT. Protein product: CASRSSPQGNTEAFF.